In this sample, the clone carrying this T cell receptor (beta chain) turned up many times. CAS ≥3, NOSPECS ≥4, moderate-to-severe activity and duration under 3 months marked donors with ophthalmopathy. Clinical symptoms, serum thyroxine, TRAb, thyroid ultrasound and orbital computed tomography formed the basis of diagnosis. The PBMC fraction was derived from more than 8 ml of fresh peripheral blood. Amplified TCR beta CDR3 regions were obtained using RNA transcripts as template. In the first round, RT-PCR was carried out with HTBI primers, and a multiplex PCR formed the second round. A single record per CDR3 protein comes from TCRdb applying MiXCR to the multiplex PCR reads. The table includes approximately 500,000 distinct CDR3 sequences, approximately 14% detected once. The CDR3 runs to 16 residues. Per germline, CDR1 DFQATT and CDR2 SNEGSKA (reference sequence). V was cut by 5 bases and J by 7 bases, with 24 bases left in between.

This entry comes from a study of Graves' ophthalmopathy and Graves' hyperthyroidism. The receptor was derived from a woman in her twenties or thirties with Graves' ophthalmopathy. V usage is TRBV20-1 and J usage is TRBJ1-5; perhaps TRBD1 as D (6 bases). Material: blood. The DNA for the CDR3 is TGCAGTGCTCACTACGCCGGGGGGCGGAGAGCCCAGCCCCAGCATTTT. This encodes CSAHYAGGRRAQPQHF.